These 17 T cell receptor beta chains were all obtained from the same sample, sequenced in a study of T cell responses to AZD1222 COVID-19 vaccine. Generated by immunoSEQ multiplex PCR, the TCRdb table keeps only in-frame clones and is missing some. Counted here are over 110,000 clones, approximately 94% occurring once; the ten biggest clones make up 5.1%. This sample comprised peripheral blood, obtained on day 0 of AZD1222 vaccination. The origin of the receptors is an adult in good health.

The V and J genes are TRBV5-4 and TRBJ1-5; D is unclear. This CDR3 is 15 amino acids long. Germline-derived CDR1 and CDR2 are SGHNT and YYREEE (reference sequence). V was shortened by 4 bases and J by 5 bases, with 16 bases between the two germline ends. The CDR3 sequence is CASSPDPTGDQPQHF. The CDR3 DNA follows: TGTGCCAGCAGCCCGGACCCTACCGGGGATCAGCCCCAGCATTTT. The variable domain in full, with the rest retrieved from reference TRBV5-4 and TRBJ1-5, is ETGVTQSPTHLIKTRGQQVTLRCSSQSGHNTVSWYQQALGQGPQFIFQYYREEENGRGNFPPRFSGLQFPNYSSELNVNALELDDSALYLCASSPDPTGDQPQHFGDGTRLSIL.

The J gene is TRBJ2-7, the V gene TRBV3-1 (or the pseudogene TRBV3-2); D unresolved. Trimming took 3 bases from V and 3 from J, leaving 9 bases between them. Germline CDR1 reads LGHDT; CDR2 reads YNNKEL (reference sequence). This CDR3 has 13 residues. CDR3 sequence: CASSQSKFYEQYF. In nucleotides, the CDR3 is TGTGCCAGCAGCCAGTCTAAATTCTACGAGCAGTACTTC.

To note about this clone: Other nucleotide sequences in the sample specify the same CDR3. The rearrangement joins TRBV9 to TRBJ1-3; no clear D gene. The germline gives CDR1 SGDLS, CDR2 YYNGEE. Trimming shortened V by 0 bases and J by 0 bases, and 7 bases separated the two germline ends. The length of the CDR3 is 15 residues. The CDR3 DNA is TGTGCCAGCAGCGTAGGAGGAGTCTCTGGAAACACCATATATTTT. It encodes CASSVGGVSGNTIYF.

The chain has TRBV4-1 and TRBJ2-7, with D perhaps TRBD1 or TRBD2 (6 bases each). The V gene lost 1 base and the J gene lost 6 bases, with 16 bases spanning the gap. The length of the CDR3 is 15 residues. Per germline, CDR1 MGHRA and CDR2 YSYEKL. The CDR3: CASSQAQEGVAEQYF. In DNA, the CDR3 is TGCGCCAGCAGCCAAGCCCAGGAGGGGGTAGCCGAGCAGTACTTC.

This chain links TRBV19 with TRBJ2-4, with D perhaps TRBD1 (6 bases). Germline CDR1 reads LNHDA; CDR2 reads SQIVND (reference sequence). The CDR3 consists of 15 residues. V lost 7 bases and J 0 bases, leaving 13 bases between the germline ends. CDR3 region: CASNPQGLAKNIQYF. In DNA form, the CDR3 reads TGTGCCAGTAATCCACAGGGTTTAGCCAAAAACATTCAGTACTTC.

The gene calls are TRBV11-2 and TRBJ1-6, with D possibly being TRBD1 (5 bases). The CDR3 runs to 15 residues. Trimming cost V 1 base and J 7 bases, with 11 bases left between them. Germline V lookup: CDR1 SGHAT, CDR2 FQNNGV. CDR3 amino acids: CASSLGAGGNSPLHF. CDR3 in DNA: TGTGCCAGCAGCTTAGGTGCTGGGGGGAATTCACCCCTCCACTTT. The full variable domain, in which reference TRBV11-2 and TRBJ1-6 provide the parts outside the CDR3, is EAGVAQSPRYKIIEKRQSVAFWCNPISGHATLYWYQQILGQGPKLLIQFQNNGVVDDSQLPKDRFSAERLKGVDSTLKIQPAKLEDSAVYLCASSLGAGGNSPLHFGNGTRLTVT.

This clone has just one count. The chain couples TRBV4-1 to TRBJ1-5; D uncertain. This CDR3 contains 13 residues. Germline loops: CDR1 MGHRA, CDR2 YSYEKL. With 0 bases removed from V and 7 bases from J, the gap between germline ends came to 7 bases. This CDR3 reads CASSQDEIQPQHF. CDR3 sequence (DNA): TGCGCCAGCAGCCAAGATGAGATCCAGCCCCAGCATTTT.

The DNA for the CDR3 is TGTGCCAGCAGCTTTTGGGCGGGAGGCGACGGGGAGCTGTTTTTT. It translates to CASSFWAGGDGELFF. The chain carries TRBV7-9 and TRBJ2-2; TRBD2 aligns across 8 bases. J lost 7 bases, V lost 3 bases, and 7 bases had no gene match. The V gene's germline CDR1 is SEHNR and CDR2 FQNEAQ (reference sequence). The CDR3 covers 15 residues.

This clone was seen once. This rearrangement joins TRBV7-2 to TRBJ1-6; tentatively, D is TRBD1 (5 bases). Germline V gene sequence: CDR1 SGHTA, CDR2 FQGNSA. V was shortened by 3 bases and J by 7 bases, with 19 bases between the two germline ends. There are 17 residues in the CDR3. The CDR3 here is CASSFPQGSVANSPLHF. DNA for the CDR3: TGTGCCAGCAGCTTTCCTCAGGGAAGTGTGGCGAATTCACCCCTCCACTTT.

The chain is built from TRBV30 and TRBJ2-1; TRBD2 matches at 9 bases. Germline trimming cut 0 bases from V and 8 bases from J; bases unmatched to any gene: 5. CDR1 and CDR2 (germline): GTSNPN, SVGIG (reference sequence). The CDR3 is 14 amino acids. Here the CDR3 DNA reads TGTGCCTGGAGTGTAGCGGGAGGCCGGCATGAGCAGTTCTTC. This encodes CAWSVAGGRHEQFF.

The gene calls are TRBV6-4 and TRBJ2-4; D not certain. Per germline, CDR1 MRHNA and CDR2 SNTAGT. V lost 4 bases to trimming and J lost 1 base, with 11 bases between them. The CDR3 contains 15 residues. The CDR3 bases are TGTGCCAGCAGTGCTTCTCCTGGGGCCAAAAACATTCAGTACTTC. The encoded protein is CASSASPGAKNIQYF.

The V gene is TRBV18, the J gene TRBJ1-4; D not certain. There are 15 residues in the CDR3. Trimming left V 3 bases short and J 3 bases short, with 11 bases between. From germline, CDR1 is KGHSH and CDR2 LQKENI. CDR3 coding DNA: TGTGCCAGCTCACCTACAGAGGTTCCTAATGAAAAACTGTTTTTT. It translates to CASSPTEVPNEKLFF.

CDR3 nucleotides: TGTGCCAGCAGCCCACAAGACAGGGATGGCTACACCTTC. It yields the protein CASSPQDRDGYTF. The V and J genes are TRBV3-1 (or the pseudogene TRBV3-2) and TRBJ1-2, with 7 bases identical to TRBD1. The CDR3 is 13 amino acids. Germline V gene sequence: CDR1 LGHDT, CDR2 YNNKEL (reference sequence). With V trimmed by 4 bases and J by 6 bases, 5 bases remained unmatched.

The rearrangement joins TRBV15 to TRBJ1-4, with TRBD1 matching over 7 bases. Per germline, CDR1 LNHNV and CDR2 YYDKDF (reference sequence). The CDR3 runs to 15 residues. V dropped 0 bases and J dropped 8; count of bases not matched to a gene: 6. Here the CDR3 reads CATSRDVTGYEKLFF. CDR3 bases: TGTGCCACCAGCAGAGACGTGACAGGGTACGAAAAACTGTTTTTT.

The chain carries TRBV29-1 and TRBJ2-7; possibly TRBD2 for D (5 bases). This CDR3 spans 15 amino acids. Germline-derived CDR1 and CDR2 are SQVTM and ANQGSEA. Trimming took 0 bases from V and 0 from J, leaving 12 bases between them. The DNA of the CDR3 is TGCAGCGTTGAAGAGAAACTAGGCGTCTCCTACGAGCAGTACTTC. This translates into CSVEEKLGVSYEQYF.

V usage is TRBV7-2 and J usage is TRBJ2-1; no definite D call. Trimming pared 5 bases from V and 0 bases from J, leaving 11 bases between. CDR3 length: 15 amino acids. Germline lookup yields CDR1 SGHTA and CDR2 FQGNSA. For the CDR3, the DNA is TGTGCCAGCAGCCCGGGTCTCTTCTCCTACAATGAGCAGTTCTTC. This sequence encodes CASSPGLFSYNEQFF.

The chain recombines TRBV30 with TRBJ1-5; D is possibly TRBD1 (6 bases). CDR1 is GTSNPN, CDR2 SVGIG, per germline (reference sequence). The germline V and J ends were trimmed by 6 bases and 5 bases, with 17 bases remaining between them. This CDR3 is built from 14 residues. The DNA for the CDR3 is TGTGCCTGCTCTCAGGGGTCATTCGATCAGCCCCAGCATTTT. Its protein is CACSQGSFDQPQHF. The entire variable domain, with the rest obtained from reference TRBV30 and TRBJ1-5, is as follows: SQTIHQWPATLVQPVGSPLSLECTVEGTSNPNLYWYRQAAGRGLQLLFYSVGIGQISSEVPQNLSASRPQDRQFILSSKKLLLSDSGFYLCACSQGSFDQPQHFGDGTRLSIL.